This TCR beta chain was recovered during a study of T cell responses to AZD1222 COVID-19 vaccine. The V gene lost 0 bases and the J gene lost 3 bases, with 8 bases spanning the gap. Per the germline V gene, CDR1 is LGHDT and CDR2 is YNNKEL (reference sequence). This CDR3 has 14 amino acids. About this clone itself: What it recognizes is unknown.

Clones were read by immunoSEQ multiplex PCR, and TCRdb kept only the in-frame ones, dropping some. The sample carries 150,000 to 200,000 clones, 85% to 90% recorded once. General study findings and limits: Baseline seropositivity characterized only a handful of AZD1222 recipients. Reports indicate that nearly half of spike-specific TCRs are directed at unmutated variant regions. Mostly white British, mostly female donors; authors suggested clonal diversity may be underestimated.

The rearrangement links TRBV3-1 (or the pseudogene TRBV3-2) to TRBJ1-2, with D possibly being TRBD1 (5 bases). This receptor was obtained from an adult in good health. The starting material was peripheral blood, obtained on day 0 of AZD1222 vaccination. CDR3 region: CASSQDRGDYGYTF. The CDR3, as DNA: TGTGCCAGCAGCCAAGACCGGGGGGACTATGGCTACACCTTC.